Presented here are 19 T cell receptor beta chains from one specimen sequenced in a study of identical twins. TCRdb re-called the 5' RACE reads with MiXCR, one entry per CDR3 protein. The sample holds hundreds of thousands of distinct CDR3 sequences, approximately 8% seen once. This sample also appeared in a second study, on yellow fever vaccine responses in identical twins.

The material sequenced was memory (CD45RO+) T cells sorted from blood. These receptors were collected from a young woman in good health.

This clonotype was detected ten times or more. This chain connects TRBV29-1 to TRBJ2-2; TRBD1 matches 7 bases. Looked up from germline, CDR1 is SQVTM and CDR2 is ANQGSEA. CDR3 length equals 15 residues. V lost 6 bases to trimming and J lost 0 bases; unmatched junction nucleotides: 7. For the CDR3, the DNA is TGCAGCGTAGGGGGCTCGACAACGAACACCGGGGAGCTGTTTTTT. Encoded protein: CSVGGSTTNTGELFF.

The CDR3 here is CASSEALGAGGRETQYF. The CDR3 DNA reads TGTGCCAGCAGTGAAGCGCTGGGGGCAGGGGGTCGAGAGACCCAGTACTTC. This chain connects TRBV2 to TRBJ2-5, with TRBD1 matching over 7 bases. Trimming took 0 bases from V and 4 from J; bases not matched to a gene: 11. CDR3 length: 17 residues. CDR1 is SNHLY, CDR2 FYNNEI, per germline.

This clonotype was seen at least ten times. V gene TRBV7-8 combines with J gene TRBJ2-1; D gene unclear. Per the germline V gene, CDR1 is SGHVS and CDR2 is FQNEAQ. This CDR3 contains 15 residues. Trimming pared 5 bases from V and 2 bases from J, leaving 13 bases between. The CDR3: CASSVSAKPYNEQFF. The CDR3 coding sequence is TGTGCCAGCAGCGTAAGCGCCAAACCCTACAATGAGCAGTTCTTC.

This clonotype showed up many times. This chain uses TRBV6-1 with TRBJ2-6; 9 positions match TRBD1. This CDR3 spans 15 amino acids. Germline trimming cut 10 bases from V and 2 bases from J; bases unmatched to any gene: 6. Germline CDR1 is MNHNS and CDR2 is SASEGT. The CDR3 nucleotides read TGTGCCATCAAGAGACAGGGGGCTGGGGCCAACGTCCTGACTTTC. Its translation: CAIKRQGAGANVLTF.

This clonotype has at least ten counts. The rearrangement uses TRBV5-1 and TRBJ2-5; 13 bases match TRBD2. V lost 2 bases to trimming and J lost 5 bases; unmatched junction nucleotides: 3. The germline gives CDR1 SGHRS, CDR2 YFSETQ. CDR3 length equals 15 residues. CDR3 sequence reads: CASSLTSGRAETQYF. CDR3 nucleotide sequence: TGCGCCAGCAGCTTAACTAGCGGGAGGGCGGAGACCCAGTACTTC.

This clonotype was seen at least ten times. Written as DNA, the CDR3 is TGTGCCAGCAAAGGGGGGACAGGGAAGGAAAAACTGTTTTTT. Translating gives CASKGGTGKEKLFF. This chain connects TRBV6-1 to TRBJ1-4, with 9 bases matching TRBD1. From germline, CDR1 is MNHNS and CDR2 SASEGT. The CDR3 loop spans 14 amino acids. J gave up 8 bases and V 7 bases, and 8 bases lay outside the gene matches.

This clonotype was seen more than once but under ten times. Written as DNA, the CDR3 is TGTGCCAGCAGTTACGAAGCGGGACAGGGGAATGAAAAACTGTTTTTT. The encoded protein is CASSYEAGQGNEKLFF. The V and J genes are TRBV6-2 or TRBV6-3 and TRBJ1-4; 10 bases fit TRBD1. Germline V gene sequence: CDR1 MNHEY, CDR2 SVGEGT. This CDR3 is 16 amino acids long. Trimming removed 2 bases from V and 5 bases from J; junction bases left unmatched: 5.

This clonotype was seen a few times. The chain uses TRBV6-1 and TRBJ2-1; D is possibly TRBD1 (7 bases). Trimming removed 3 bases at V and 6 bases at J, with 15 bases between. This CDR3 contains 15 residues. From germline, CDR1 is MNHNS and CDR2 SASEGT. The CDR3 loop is CASSERDSKSNEQFF. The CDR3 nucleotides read TGTGCCAGCAGTGAGCGGGACAGTAAAAGCAATGAGCAGTTCTTC.

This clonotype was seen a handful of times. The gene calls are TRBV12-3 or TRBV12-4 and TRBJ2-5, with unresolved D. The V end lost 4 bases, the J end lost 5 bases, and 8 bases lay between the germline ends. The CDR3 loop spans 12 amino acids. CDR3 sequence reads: CASSYLRETQYF. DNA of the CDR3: TGTGCCAGCAGTTATCTGAGGGAGACCCAGTACTTC.

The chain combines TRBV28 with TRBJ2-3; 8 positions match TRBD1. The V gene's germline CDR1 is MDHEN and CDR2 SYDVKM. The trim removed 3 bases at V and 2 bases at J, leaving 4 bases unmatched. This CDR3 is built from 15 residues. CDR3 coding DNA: TGTGCCAGCAGTTTTGTGGGACAGGCCACAGATACGCAGTATTTT. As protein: CASSFVGQATDTQYF.

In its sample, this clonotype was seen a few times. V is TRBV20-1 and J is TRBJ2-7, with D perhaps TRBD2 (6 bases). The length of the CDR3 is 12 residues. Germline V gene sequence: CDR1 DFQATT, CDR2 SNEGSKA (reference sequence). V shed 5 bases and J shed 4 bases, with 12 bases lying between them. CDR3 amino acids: CSAWRDQYEQYF. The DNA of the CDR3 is TGCAGTGCTTGGCGGGACCAGTACGAGCAGTACTTC.

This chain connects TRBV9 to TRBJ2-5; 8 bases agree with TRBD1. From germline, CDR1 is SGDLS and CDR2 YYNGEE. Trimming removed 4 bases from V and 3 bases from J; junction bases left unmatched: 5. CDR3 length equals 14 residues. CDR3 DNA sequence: TGTGCCAGCAGCCCGACAGGGGTAAAAGAGACCCAGTACTTC. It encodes CASSPTGVKETQYF.

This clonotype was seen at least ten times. The DNA of the CDR3 is TGTGCCAGCATCCTCACATTGGGGACAGGGGGTGGCGAAAAACTGTTTTTT. Translated: CASILTLGTGGGEKLFF. The chain joins TRBV12-3 or TRBV12-4 to TRBJ1-4, with 11 bases matching TRBD1. The V and J ends lost 7 bases and 8 bases, in that order; junction bases with no gene match: 15. This CDR3 is built from 17 residues.

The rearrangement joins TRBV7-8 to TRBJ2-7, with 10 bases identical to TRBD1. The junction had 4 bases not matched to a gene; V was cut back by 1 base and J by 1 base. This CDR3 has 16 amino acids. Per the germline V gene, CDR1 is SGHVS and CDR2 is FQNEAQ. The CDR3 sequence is CASSLEGTGVSYEQYF. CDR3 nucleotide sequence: TGTGCCAGCAGCTTAGAAGGGACAGGGGTATCCTACGAGCAGTACTTC.

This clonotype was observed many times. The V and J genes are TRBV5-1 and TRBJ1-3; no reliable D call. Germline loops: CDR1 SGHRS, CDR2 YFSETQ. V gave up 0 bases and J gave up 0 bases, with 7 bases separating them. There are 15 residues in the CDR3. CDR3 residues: CASSLAGISGNTIYF. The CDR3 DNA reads TGCGCCAGCAGCTTGGCGGGGATCTCTGGAAACACCATATATTTT.

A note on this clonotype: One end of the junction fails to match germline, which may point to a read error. The CDR3, as DNA: TGTGCCAGCAGTGACTCCCAAATTTCGGGCAATCAGCCCCAGCATTTT. Residues: CASSDSQISGNQPQHF. V usage is TRBV6-5 and J usage is TRBJ1-5; the D is unclear. CDR1 is MNHEY and CDR2 is SVGAGI in the germline V gene. This CDR3 comprises 16 residues.

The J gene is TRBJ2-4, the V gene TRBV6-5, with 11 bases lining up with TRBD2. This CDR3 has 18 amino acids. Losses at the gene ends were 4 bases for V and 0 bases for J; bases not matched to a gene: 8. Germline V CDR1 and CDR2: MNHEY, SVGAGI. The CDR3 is CASSSGLAEHIAKNIQYF. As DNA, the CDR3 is TGTGCCAGCAGTTCGGGACTAGCGGAACACATAGCCAAAAACATTCAGTACTTC.

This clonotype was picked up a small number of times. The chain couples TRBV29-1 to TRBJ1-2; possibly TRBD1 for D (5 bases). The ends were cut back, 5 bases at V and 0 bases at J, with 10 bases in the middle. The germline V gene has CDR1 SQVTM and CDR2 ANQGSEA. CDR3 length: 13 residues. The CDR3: CSVLSGPNYGYTF. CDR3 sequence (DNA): TGCAGCGTTTTGTCAGGGCCTAACTATGGCTACACCTTC.

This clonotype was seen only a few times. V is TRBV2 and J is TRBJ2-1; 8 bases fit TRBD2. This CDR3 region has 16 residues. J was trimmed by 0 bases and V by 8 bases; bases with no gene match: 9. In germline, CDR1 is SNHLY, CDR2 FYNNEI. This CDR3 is CASLREVLNSYNEQFF. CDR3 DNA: TGTGCCAGCCTGCGGGAGGTCCTGAACTCCTACAATGAGCAGTTCTTC.